The 29 T cell receptor beta chains in this list originate from one sample, sequenced in a study of blood T cell repertoires in COVID-19. The assay was immunoSEQ multiplex PCR, and TCRdb's table has in-frame clones only and misses some. The sample consists of about 93,000 clones, about 90% of them appearing once. Sequencing was carried out using peripheral blood. The source is a human donor with active COVID-19. The donor label of this sample is uncertain.

The CDR3 sequence: CASSQAQNTEAFF. The CDR3 nucleotides are TGTGCCAGCAGCCAAGCCCAGAATACTGAAGCTTTCTTT. The J gene is TRBJ1-1, the V gene TRBV4-2, with unresolved D. V was trimmed by 1 base and J by 5 bases, leaving 8 bases between them. CDR3 length: 13 residues. The germline V gene has CDR1 LGHNA and CDR2 YNFKEQ.

For the CDR3, the DNA is TGTGCCAGCGGGGAGGGACCGATGAACACTGAAGCTTTCTTT. Protein sequence: CASGEGPMNTEAFF. This chain connects TRBV28 to TRBJ1-1; tentative D call: TRBD1 (5 bases). This CDR3 has 14 residues. CDR1 MDHEN and CDR2 SYDVKM come from the germline V gene. The V end lost 8 bases, the J end lost 0 bases, and 13 bases lay between the germline ends.

The chain carries TRBV4-3 and TRBJ2-2, with 7 bases lining up with TRBD1. With 3 bases clipped from V and 2 bases from J, the junction kept 6 bases outside the gene matches. There are 16 residues in the CDR3. From germline, CDR1 is LGHNA and CDR2 YSLEER. For the CDR3, the DNA is TGCGCCAGCAGCCAGGCCGGGACAGTAAACACCGGGGAGCTGTTTTTT. Its translation is CASSQAGTVNTGELFF.

The chain links TRBV6-2 or TRBV6-3 to TRBJ2-5; no clear D. V lost 0 bases and J lost 4, with 12 bases in between. This CDR3 comprises 15 residues. The germline V gene encodes CDR1 MNHEY and CDR2 SVGEGT. CDR3 sequence (DNA): TGTGCCAGCAGTTACTCCGGTGTCTTACGAGAGACCCAGTACTTC. It codes for CASSYSGVLRETQYF.

This clone appeared once. This rearrangement joins TRBV14 to TRBJ2-7; D is undetermined. The V end was cut by 5 bases, the J end by 3 bases, with 5 bases between. Germline V lookup: CDR1 SGHDN, CDR2 FVKESK. This CDR3 is built from 11 residues. The CDR3 sequence is CASSSSYEQYF. As DNA, the CDR3 is TGTGCCAGCAGCTCCAGCTACGAGCAGTACTTC.

The chain links TRBV5-1 to TRBJ1-1; TRBD1 aligns across 7 bases. Germline V lookup: CDR1 SGHRS, CDR2 YFSETQ. The J segment lost 1 base and the V segment lost 8 bases, leaving 2 bases of the junction unmatched. CDR3 size: 12 residues. CDR3 DNA sequence: TGCGCCAGTTGGACAGGGAACACTGAAGCTTTCTTT. Translation: CASWTGNTEAFF.

V gene TRBV7-2 combines with J gene TRBJ2-1; D call uncertain. Germline CDR1 is SGHTA and CDR2 is FQGNSA. CDR3 length: 12 residues. V was clipped by 0 bases and J by 10 bases, with 7 bases between them. The CDR3 loop is CASSLARYEQFF. DNA for the CDR3: TGTGCCAGCAGCTTAGCGCGGTACGAGCAGTTCTTC.

The V and J genes are TRBV6-6 and TRBJ2-2; 7 nucleotides agree with TRBD1. The trim removed 2 bases at V and 4 bases at J, leaving 4 bases unmatched. Germline-derived CDR1 and CDR2 are MNHNY and SVGAGI (reference sequence). This CDR3 has 15 residues. The CDR3 sequence: CASSYVQGITGELFF. CDR3 sequence (DNA): TGTGCCAGCAGTTACGTACAGGGGATCACCGGGGAGCTGTTTTTT.

The J gene is TRBJ1-6, the V gene TRBV6-6, with 9 bases aligning to TRBD1. Unmatched junction bases numbered 3, after V lost 2 bases and J lost 10 bases. Germline loops: CDR1 MNHNY, CDR2 SVGAGI (reference sequence). This CDR3 has 14 amino acids. This CDR3 reads CASSYRTGDSPLHF. The CDR3 DNA reads as TGTGCCAGCAGTTACAGGACAGGGGACTCACCCCTCCACTTT.

The chain joins TRBV7-8 to TRBJ1-2; TRBD1 is a possible D gene (5 bases). This CDR3 contains 15 residues. Germline V gene data show CDR1 as SGHVS and CDR2 as FQNEAQ. The V end lost 5 bases, the J end lost 6 bases, and 19 bases lay between the germline ends. The CDR3 is CASSPRRASQDGYTF. Written as DNA, the CDR3 is TGTGCCAGCAGCCCCCGACGGGCTTCACAGGATGGCTACACCTTC.

The CDR3 sequence: CASQSLGDSNYGYTF. The DNA of the CDR3 is TGTGCCAGCCAAAGCTTAGGGGATTCTAACTATGGCTACACCTTC. This chain links TRBV6-5 with TRBJ1-2, with D perhaps TRBD1 (5 bases). This CDR3 region has 15 residues. The V gene lost 8 bases and the J gene lost 0 bases, with 16 bases spanning the gap. Looked up from germline, CDR1 is MNHEY and CDR2 is SVGAGI.

J is TRBJ2-1 and V is TRBV7-9; 8 bases align to TRBD2. The CDR3 has 15 residues. The germline gives CDR1 SEHNR, CDR2 FQNEAQ (reference sequence). The V gene end was trimmed by 2 bases and the J gene end by 8 bases; junction bases not matched to a gene: 8. This CDR3 reads CASSLLGLAMDEQFF. The CDR3 bases are TGTGCCAGCAGCTTACTCGGACTAGCTATGGATGAGCAGTTCTTC.

The rearrangement uses TRBV30 and TRBJ1-2, with 8 bases that match TRBD1. CDR1 is GTSNPN, CDR2 SVGIG, per germline (reference sequence). V dropped 4 bases and J dropped 8; count of bases not matched to a gene: 9. This CDR3 has 13 amino acids. The CDR3 bases are TGTGCCTGGACAACCGAGACAGGGGACGGCTACACCTTC. Amino acids: CAWTTETGDGYTF.

The CDR3 region has the DNA TGTGCCAGCAGCCAGAGACAGGGGATTGCAGATACGCAGTATTTT. Protein sequence: CASSQRQGIADTQYF. The gene calls are TRBV14 and TRBJ2-3, with 8 bases that match TRBD1. The CDR3 extends over 15 amino acids. From germline, CDR1 is SGHDN and CDR2 FVKESK. Germline trimming cut 3 bases from V and 4 bases from J; bases unmatched to any gene: 6. Based on the CDR3 plus reference TRBV14 and TRBJ2-3, the full variable domain is EAGVTQFPSHSVIEKGQTVTLRCDPISGHDNLYWYRRVMGKEIKFLLHFVKESKQDESGMPNNRFLAERTGGTYSTLKVQPAELEDSGVYFCASSQRQGIADTQYFGPGTRLTVL.

This clone was seen many times. The J gene is TRBJ2-2, the V gene TRBV7-9; D may be TRBD2 (5 bases). In germline, CDR1 is SEHNR, CDR2 FQNEAQ (reference sequence). V was clipped by 3 bases and J by 0 bases, with 11 bases between them. This CDR3 region has 16 residues. The CDR3 protein is CASSFTRTPNTGELFF. The DNA for the CDR3 is TGTGCCAGCAGCTTTACGAGGACTCCGAACACCGGGGAGCTGTTTTTT.

This clone was seen a single time. DNA for the CDR3: TGTGCCAGCAGCTCCACAGGGGCCCGGGCCAATGAGCAGTTCTTC. It yields the protein CASSSTGARANEQFF. The chain couples TRBV7-2 to TRBJ2-1; 7 nucleotides agree with TRBD1. Germline V gene lookup returns CDR1 SGHTA and CDR2 FQGNSA. With 4 bases clipped from V and 6 bases from J, the junction kept 9 bases outside the gene matches. The CDR3 consists of 15 residues.

This chain's CDR3 is CASSLGQGGQYF. Here the CDR3 DNA reads TGTGCCAGCAGCTTGGGACAGGGAGGGCAGTACTTC. The chain couples TRBV3-1 (or the pseudogene TRBV3-2) to TRBJ2-7, with TRBD1 matching over 9 bases. CDR3 size: 12 residues. Germline values: CDR1 LGHDT, CDR2 YNNKEL (reference sequence). V lost 5 bases to trimming and J lost 9 bases; unmatched junction nucleotides: 5.

The V gene is TRBV7-6, the J gene TRBJ2-7; TRBD2 might be the D (5 bases). V gave up 5 bases and J gave up 7 bases, with 12 bases separating them. This CDR3 has 12 amino acids. Germline CDR1 is SGHVS and CDR2 is FNYEAQ. CDR3: CASSNSVGEQYF. The CDR3 bases are TGTGCCAGCAGCAATAGCGTCGGGGAGCAGTACTTC.

This chain links TRBV7-2 with TRBJ1-1, with D possibly matching TRBD1 (5 bases). V was cut by 6 bases and J by 5 bases, with 7 bases left in between. Per germline, CDR1 SGHTA and CDR2 FQGNSA. CDR3 length equals 11 residues. CDR3: CASRGGTEAFF. The DNA for the CDR3 is TGTGCCAGCAGGGGGGGTACTGAAGCTTTCTTT.

The chain's CDR3 is CASTLKNIQYF. CDR3 bases: TGTGCCAGTACCCTAAAAAACATTCAGTACTTC. The chain recombines TRBV19 with TRBJ2-4; D call uncertain. Germline V gene lookup returns CDR1 LNHDA and CDR2 SQIVND (reference sequence). This CDR3 spans 11 amino acids. With 7 bases removed from V and 4 bases from J, the gap between germline ends came to 5 bases. Based on the CDR3 plus reference TRBV19 and TRBJ2-4, the full variable domain is DGGITQSPKYLFRKEGQNVTLSCEQNLNHDAMYWYRQDPGQGLRLIYYSQIVNDFQKGDIAEGYSVSREKKESFPLTVTSAQKNPTAFYLCASTLKNIQYFGAGTRLSVL.

The V gene is TRBV5-1, the J gene TRBJ2-3; possible D gene TRBD1, 7 bases. The germline CDR1 and CDR2 sequences are SGHRS and YFSETQ. CDR3 length: 17 amino acids. The V gene lost 3 bases and the J gene lost 3 bases, with 20 bases spanning the gap. As DNA, the CDR3 is TGCGCCAGCAGCTGGCGGGGCGACCCAGGGGGGACAGATACGCAGTATTTT. This gives the protein CASSWRGDPGGTDTQYF.

This clone was seen only once. The chain combines TRBV4-1 with TRBJ1-2; no clear D gene. CDR1 and CDR2 from the germline V gene are MGHRA and YSYEKL. The CDR3 consists of 12 residues. V was cut by 0 bases and J by 8 bases, with 7 bases left in between. This CDR3 is CASSQDGQGYTF. Written as DNA, the CDR3 is TGCGCCAGCAGCCAAGATGGGCAGGGCTACACCTTC.

The chain joins TRBV5-1 to TRBJ1-1; 9 bases align to TRBD1. Germline V gene lookup returns CDR1 SGHRS and CDR2 YFSETQ. This CDR3 spans 16 amino acids. The V gene end was trimmed by 4 bases and the J gene end by 0 bases; junction bases not matched to a gene: 7. In nucleotides, the CDR3 is TGCGCCAGCAGCGTACAGGGGGCTGAAATGAACACTGAAGCTTTCTTT. Its protein product is CASSVQGAEMNTEAFF.

The V call is TRBV18, the J call TRBJ2-1, with D possibly matching TRBD1 (5 bases). Deletions cut 2 bases from V and 3 bases from J, with 8 bases between. There are 14 residues in the CDR3. Germline V gene data show CDR1 as KGHSH and CDR2 as LQKENI. The CDR3 DNA reads as TGTGCCAGCTCACCAGCACAGGTCTACAATGAGCAGTTCTTC. Encoded protein: CASSPAQVYNEQFF.

The chain is built from TRBV19 and TRBJ2-7, with D tentatively TRBD2 (6 bases). The CDR3 runs 15 residues. The V and J ends lost 3 bases and 4 bases respectively, with 16 bases between them. Germline CDR1 and CDR2: LNHDA and SQIVND (reference sequence). In DNA form, the CDR3 reads TGTGCCAGTAGTATTGTATCTGGAGGGACTTACGAGCAGTACTTC. Its protein is CASSIVSGGTYEQYF.

The genes are TRBV28 and TRBJ2-2; 7 bases agree with TRBD1. With 5 bases clipped from V and 6 bases from J, the junction kept 3 bases outside the gene matches. The CDR3 consists of 13 residues. Germline-derived CDR1 and CDR2 are MDHEN and SYDVKM. CDR3 nucleotides: TGTGCCAGCAGTCTGAGGGGGCCCGGGGAGCTGTTTTTT. It codes for CASSLRGPGELFF.

This sequence joins TRBV4-1 and TRBJ1-1; D is perhaps TRBD1 (5 bases). This CDR3 is 15 amino acids long. Between the trimmed V and J ends, which lost 4 bases and 0 bases, there was a span of 12 bases. The germline gives CDR1 MGHRA, CDR2 YSYEKL. The chain's CDR3 is CASSPWGSVNTEAFF. The CDR3 coding sequence is TGCGCCAGCAGCCCATGGGGCAGCGTGAACACTGAAGCTTTCTTT.

The rearrangement joins TRBV6-5 to TRBJ1-2; D remains unclear. Germline CDR1 reads MNHEY; CDR2 reads SVGAGI. V dropped 5 bases and J dropped 4 bases, with 11 bases sitting between them. The CDR3 has 13 amino acids. As DNA, the CDR3 is TGTGCCAGCAGTCTAGATGGACTCTATGGCTACACCTTC. This encodes CASSLDGLYGYTF.

The chain combines TRBV6-2 or TRBV6-3 with TRBJ2-7; maybe TRBD1 (6 bases). This CDR3 is 15 amino acids long. CDR1 is MNHEY, CDR2 SVGEGT, per germline. Trimming stripped 3 bases from V and 3 bases from J, with 15 bases between. The CDR3 DNA sequence: TGTGCCAGCAGTTATGCCGGGACACGAAGCTACGAGCAGTACTTC. It is translated as CASSYAGTRSYEQYF.